This T cell receptor beta chain was sequenced for a study of blood T cell repertoires in COVID-19. Across the study: T cells, B-cell-depleted T cells, or PBMCs supplied cDNA or gDNA.

Clones were read by immunoSEQ multiplex PCR, and TCRdb kept only the in-frame ones, dropping some. The sample holds 250,000 to 350,000 clones; around nine tenths are singletons and the top ten take 0.9% to 1%. There are 13 residues in the CDR3. The V gene's germline CDR1 is LNHDA and CDR2 SQIVND (reference sequence). Deletions cut 9 bases from V and 7 bases from J, with 15 bases between. Input material: peripheral blood. This clonotype originated in a woman in her forties who had recovered from COVID-19. The chain couples TRBV19 to TRBJ1-4; D may be TRBD1 (6 bases). The CDR3 region is CASRVQGREKLFF. In DNA form, the CDR3 reads TGTGCCAGCCGGGTCCAGGGGCGTGAAAAACTGTTTTTT.